A selection of T cell receptor beta chains follows, all from one sample in a study of T-cell memory formation after mild COVID-19. TCRdb reanalysed the 5' RACE reads using MiXCR and keeps one entry per CDR3 protein. This sample has about 200,000 distinct CDR3 sequences, with just over 9.5% found just once. The specimen sequenced was PBMCs or a T cell subset sorted from them (not recorded which). Receptors originate from a man between 18 and 29 years old who had mild COVID-19 (a few samples of this study predate the infection). Cell type and time point are not known. CDR3s include the opening cysteine and the closing phenylalanine or tryptophan. A D gene is named only where the DNA matches it firmly. Clone size, where shown, is once, few, many, or a class for clones that have expanded.

v_gene,d_gene,j_gene,abundance,CDR3nt,CDR3aa
TRBV7-2,TRBD2,TRBJ2-3,few,TGTGCCAGCAGCCGCCCCCGCGGGGGGGCTACAGATACGCAGTATTTT,CASSRPRGGATDTQYF
TRBV4-3,TRBD1,TRBJ2-5,many,TGCGCCAGCAGCCAGGTGACAGGGGCAAGGGAGACCCAGTACTTC,CASSQVTGARETQYF
TRBV28,.,TRBJ1-1,.,TGTGCCAGCGGGATGGGCAGCTCGAACACTGAAGCTTTCTTT,CASGMGSSNTEAFF
TRBV5-5,.,TRBJ1-3,few,TGTGCCAGCAGCTTGCAGGTTGACACCATATATTTT,CASSLQVDTIYF
TRBV10-3,TRBD1,TRBJ1-1,few,TGTGCCATCAGTGAGACTGGGACAGGCATTCTTGAAGCTTTCTTT,CAISETGTGILEAFF
TRBV5-6,TRBD2,TRBJ2-4,many,TGTGCCAGCAGCTACCCACTGGGGGGGAACATTCAGTACTTC,CASSYPLGGNIQYF
TRBV5-1,.,TRBJ1-6,few,TGCGCCAGCAGCTTGGAGGGACAACGTAATTCACCCCTCCACTTT,CASSLEGQRNSPLHF
TRBV19,TRBD2,TRBJ2-3,.,TGTGCCAGTAGTACCTGGACTAGCGGGGTCCTGACAGATACGCAGTATTTT,CASSTWTSGVLTDTQYF
TRBV27,TRBD1,TRBJ2-5,few,TGTGCCAGCAGTTTATCACCCCCTCAGGGGGCCGCGAGGGAGACCCAGTACTTC,CASSLSPPQGAARETQYF
TRBV5-4,.,TRBJ2-5,.,TGTGCCAGCTCCCCCAGGCAGGGGCACCAAGAGACCCAGTACTTC,CASSPRQGHQETQYF
TRBV5-1,TRBD1,TRBJ2-2,.,TGCGCCAGCAGCGACACAGGGGGCTCCGGGGAGCTGTTTTTT,CASSDTGGSGELFF
TRBV5-1,.,TRBJ1-2,many,TGCGCCAGCAGCCCGGGCAGGGATAACTATGGCTACACCTTC,CASSPGRDNYGYTF
TRBV4-2,TRBD2,TRBJ2-1,many,TGTGCCAGCAGCCAAGCAATCTGGGCTAGCGGGGGTAATGAGCAGTTCTTC,CASSQAIWASGGNEQFF
TRBV7-2,.,TRBJ2-7,many,TGTGCCAGCAGCTTCCTCCCCTACGAGCAGTACTTC,CASSFLPYEQYF
TRBV11-3,.,TRBJ2-1,few,TGTGCCAGCAGCTTATGGGGGGACAATGAGCAGTTCTTC,CASSLWGDNEQFF
TRBV7-2,.,TRBJ2-1,few,TGTGCCAGCAGCATGGACAGACACAATGAGCAGTTCTTC,CASSMDRHNEQFF
TRBV14,.,TRBJ1-6,few,TGTGCCAGCAGGACGGAGGGGAGAAGGTCACCCCTCCACTTT,CASRTEGRRSPLHF
TRBV5-5,.,TRBJ2-1,few,TGTGCCAGCAGCTTGGGTCCAGGGGACAATGAGCAGTTCTTC,CASSLGPGDNEQFF
TRBV2,.,TRBJ2-5,few,TGTGCCAGCAGTGACAGGGGCGGGGGAGAGGCCCAGTACTTC,CASSDRGGGEAQYF
TRBV6-2/TRBV6-3,.,TRBJ2-3,few,TGTGCCAGCAGTTATGGATCGAGCGGCCCAGATACGCAGTATTTT,CASSYGSSGPDTQYF
TRBV4-1,.,TRBJ2-5,few,TGCGCCAGCAGCCCACCGGTTGGGACCCAGTACTTC,CASSPPVGTQYF
TRBV24-1,.,TRBJ2-3,.,TGTGCCACCAGGGGGACGACAGATACGCAGTATTTT,CATRGTTDTQYF
TRBV18,.,TRBJ1-1,many,TGTGCCAGCTCACCATGGAACACTGAAGCTTTCTTT,CASSPWNTEAFF
TRBV28,.,TRBJ1-3,few,TGTGCCAGCAGTTTATCGGCAGGCCTCTCTGGAAACACCATATATTTT,CASSLSAGLSGNTIYF
TRBV6-5,.,TRBJ1-2,.,TGTGCCACCAGGCAGGGGACCTATGGCTACACCTTC,CATRQGTYGYTF
TRBV7-3,TRBD1,TRBJ1-6,.,TGTGCCAGCAGCGCGGGACAGGGCGCGAATTCACCCCTCCACTTT,CASSAGQGANSPLHF
TRBV5-1,.,TRBJ1-2,.,TGCGCCAGCAGCTTGGTAGCGGACAGCGGTTCGGGCTACACCTTC,CASSLVADSGSGYTF
TRBV2,.,TRBJ2-4,many,TGTGCCAGCAGCACCAGGGGGGGCAGGGACATTCAGTACTTC,CASSTRGGRDIQYF
TRBV29-1,.,TRBJ2-4,few,TGCAGCGTTGGGGCAGGGCCAGCCAAAAACATTCAGTACTTC,CSVGAGPAKNIQYF
TRBV5-1,TRBD1,TRBJ1-5,many,TGCGCCAGCAGCTTCGACCCCGGGACAGCTAAGCCCCAGCATTTT,CASSFDPGTAKPQHF
TRBV28,.,TRBJ1-2,few,TGTGCCAGCAGTCTTGGGGGGACTGTGGGCTACACCTTC,CASSLGGTVGYTF
TRBV5-1,.,TRBJ2-3,many,TGCGCCAGCAGCTATCATTGGACCAGCACAGATACGCAGTATTTT,CASSYHWTSTDTQYF
TRBV7-2,.,TRBJ2-5,.,TGTGCCAGCAGGTCCGGACTCTGGGAGACCCAGTACTTC,CASRSGLWETQYF
TRBV4-2,TRBD2,TRBJ2-5,.,TGTGCCAGCAGCCAAGGGATTAGCGGGGGCCCCCGAGGAGAGACCCAGTACTTC,CASSQGISGGPRGETQYF
TRBV27,.,TRBJ1-2,many,TGTGCCAGCAGTTTTGGGGGAACTAACTATGGCTACACCTTC,CASSFGGTNYGYTF
TRBV6-2/TRBV6-3,.,TRBJ2-1,many,TGTGCCAGCAGCCCTTCCGGACACAACAATGAGCAGTTCTTC,CASSPSGHNNEQFF
TRBV14,TRBD2,TRBJ2-1,few,TGTGCCAGCAGCTACGGGACTAGCGGGGTCAGGGTGAATGAGCAGTTCTTC,CASSYGTSGVRVNEQFF